Detailed here is one TCR beta chain. V was trimmed by 4 bases and J by 9 bases, leaving 14 bases between them. The CDR3 has 13 amino acids. Germline CDR1 SGHNT, CDR2 YYREEE (reference sequence). This record belongs to a study of T cells after yellow fever vaccination. At the level of the study: SMART-Seq v4 Ultra Low Input handled preparation of low-cell-number fractions.

One entry per CDR3 protein, called by TCRdb with MiXCR from the 5' RACE reads. The table shows roughly 500,000 distinct CDR3 sequences, with 15% to 20% occurring only once. The genes are TRBV5-4 and TRBJ2-1; D remains ambiguous. The sequencing used PBMCs, collected 15 days after the yellow fever booster vaccination. This TCR was sampled from a man between 25 and 39 years old who received the YFV17D yellow fever vaccine. CDR3 sequence: CASSPPVSSEQFF. CDR3 in DNA: TGTGCCAGCAGCCCGCCGGTTTCTTCTGAGCAGTTCTTC.